A selection of T cell receptor beta chains follows, all from one sample in a study of shared clonotypes between healthy human individuals. Only in-frame clones appear in the TCRdb table, and some are missing; sequencing was by immunoSEQ multiplex PCR. Of around 1.1 million clones in the sample, roughly 74% were seen once. The sample was memory CD4+ T cells from PBMCs. The receptors here all came from a man between 18 and 35 years old in good health. Some clones in this sample may be carry-over from other donors' samples. Each CDR3 is given with its conserved first and last residue. The D gene is left open where the match is weak. The size entry is marked missing in some rows and otherwise reads once, few, many or a size class.

J,size,V,D,CDR3,DNA
TRBJ1-1,.,TRBV30,.,CAWSRGFTEAFF,TGTGCCTGGAGTCGAGGATTCACTGAAGCTTTCTTT
TRBJ1-1,.,TRBV10-3,.,CAISVRQNTEAFF,TGTGCCATCAGTGTACGACAGAACACTGAAGCTTTCTTT
TRBJ1-5,.,TRBV2,TRBD1,CASSRNRGGNQPQHF,TGTGCCAGCAGCCGAAACAGGGGCGGCAATCAGCCCCAGCATTTT
TRBJ2-1,.,TRBV11-2,.,CASSLGGVVSYNEQFF,TGTGCCAGCAGCTTAGGCGGGGTGGTTTCCTACAATGAGCAGTTCTTC
TRBJ2-3,.,TRBV30,TRBD2,CAWGLRAGGADTQYF,TGTGCCTGGGGTTTAAGAGCGGGAGGCGCCGATACGCAGTATTTT
TRBJ1-1,once,TRBV18,.,CASSNPERVDTEAFF,TGTGCCAGCTCAAATCCAGAAAGGGTGGACACTGAAGCTTTCTTT
TRBJ2-5,.,TRBV12-5,TRBD2,CASGLGLAGLPETQYF,TGTGCTAGTGGTTTGGGACTAGCGGGACTCCCGGAGACCCAGTACTTC
TRBJ1-1,.,TRBV27,TRBD1,CASSLRGQGAPIRDTEAFF,TGTGCCAGCAGTTTAAGAGGACAGGGGGCACCCATCAGGGACACTGAAGCTTTCTTT
TRBJ2-7,many,TRBV4-2,.,CASSQTQGSSYEQYF,TGTGCCAGCAGCCAAACCCAGGGGAGCTCCTACGAGCAGTACTTC
TRBJ1-3,.,TRBV4-2,.,CASSQDRSGRSSGNTIYF,TGTGCCAGCAGCCAAGATCGGAGCGGACGGAGCTCTGGAAACACCATATATTTT
TRBJ2-7,.,TRBV2,.,CASKVSGGTEQYF,TGTGCCAGCAAGGTATCGGGCGGGACCGAGCAGTACTTC